This TCR beta chain was obtained from a study of blood T cells in healthy people across ages. V shed 3 bases and J 4 bases; nucleotides not matched to a gene: 0. This CDR3 is built from 13 residues. Germline assignment: CDR1 SGHAT and CDR2 FQDESV (reference sequence). In its sample, this clonotype was seen once. Alongside a J-beta primer mix, a sample-barcoded 5' primer served in a second PCR lasting roughly 6 to 11 cycles. TCRdb used MiXCR to reprocess the 5' RACE reads, holding one entry per CDR3 protein. The repertoire includes about 830,000 distinct CDR3 sequences, around 62% of them detected once, and 28% sits in the top ten.

Sequencing input: blood. The TCR originated in a man aged 30 to 45 in good health. The chain employs TRBV11-1 and TRBJ2-3; 8 nucleotides match TRBD2. This CDR3 reads CASSLTSADTQYF. The CDR3 nucleotides read TGTGCCAGCAGCTTGACTAGCGCAGATACGCAGTATTTT.